This entry lists 29 T cell receptor beta chains sequenced from one sample in a study of T cells in Graves' hyperthyroidism and ophthalmopathy. RNA transcripts served as the template for amplifying TCR beta CDR3 regions. The HTBI primer set served for first-round RT-PCR of the TCR CDR3. MiXCR, run by TCRdb on the multiplex PCR reads, gives a single entry per CDR3 protein. The sample has 600,000 or so distinct CDR3 sequences; around 46% are singletons. The sequenced sample was peripheral blood or thyroid tissue (not recorded which). Every receptor here comes from a woman under 30 with Graves' hyperthyroidism.

The V call is TRBV4-1, the J call TRBJ2-7, with a weak D call TRBD1 (6 bases). With 0 bases removed from V and 1 base from J, the gap between germline ends came to 13 bases. The CDR3 extends over 16 amino acids. Per the germline V gene, CDR1 is MGHRA and CDR2 is YSYEKL. CDR3 loop: CASSQENRVYSYEQYF. CDR3 sequence (DNA): TGCGCCAGCAGCCAAGAAAACAGGGTGTATTCCTACGAGCAGTACTTC.

V usage is TRBV19 and J usage is TRBJ2-7; 11 bases match TRBD2. J lost 3 bases, V lost 6 bases, and 4 bases had no gene match. There are 14 residues in the CDR3. In germline, CDR1 is LNHDA, CDR2 SQIVND (reference sequence). The CDR3 is CASSSLAGDYEQYF. In DNA, the CDR3 is TGTGCCAGTAGCTCACTAGCGGGAGACTACGAGCAGTACTTC.

This clonotype has only a few counts. The chain carries TRBV19 and TRBJ2-7; TRBD2 matches 7 bases. V lost 5 bases to trimming and J lost 2 bases; unmatched junction nucleotides: 12. CDR1 and CDR2 from the germline V gene are LNHDA and SQIVND (reference sequence). CDR3 size: 16 residues. CDR3 region: CASSLGTSGTPYEQYF. CDR3 DNA sequence: TGTGCCAGTAGTCTTGGGACGAGCGGGACCCCCTACGAGCAGTACTTC.

A word on this clonotype: Germline is not matched at one junction end, which may reflect a read error. V and J are TRBV5-1 and TRBJ2-7; 9 bases fit TRBD2. This CDR3 has 15 residues. Germline V gene sequence: CDR1 SGHRS, CDR2 YFSETQ. DNA for the CDR3: TGCGCCAGCAGCTTACGGGCTAGCGGGGCCTACAAGCAGTACTTC. Translated, it gives CASSLRASGAYKQYF.

The rearrangement joins TRBV29-1 to TRBJ1-5, with TRBD1 matching 11 bases. CDR3 length: 12 amino acids. Germline assignment: CDR1 SQVTM and CDR2 ANQGSEA. The junction had 3 bases not matched to a gene; V was cut back by 8 bases and J by 6 bases. CDR3 amino acids: CSSGQGAQPQHF. The CDR3, as DNA: TGCAGCTCAGGACAGGGGGCTCAGCCCCAGCATTTT.

This clonotype was counted only a few times. The chain joins TRBV7-9 to TRBJ1-2, with TRBD1 as a possible D gene (5 bases). The CDR3 is made up of 16 amino acids. Trimming left V 3 bases short and J 7 bases short, with 21 bases between. Germline values: CDR1 SEHNR, CDR2 FQNEAQ (reference sequence). The CDR3 is CASSFQLGTYYTGYTF. The CDR3 DNA is TGTGCCAGCAGCTTTCAGCTTGGGACTTACTATACTGGCTACACCTTC.

V gene TRBV5-1 combines with J gene TRBJ1-5, with D perhaps matching TRBD1 (5 bases). The CDR3 extends over 17 amino acids. With 0 bases removed from V and 3 bases from J, the gap between germline ends came to 16 bases. Germline-derived CDR1 and CDR2 are SGHRS and YFSETQ. CDR3 residues: CASSLVPGQGDNQPQHF. CDR3 nucleotides: TGCGCCAGCAGCTTGGTTCCAGGTCAAGGGGACAATCAGCCCCAGCATTTT.

The gene calls are TRBV4-3 and TRBJ1-1, with a weak D call TRBD1 (5 bases). There are 14 residues in the CDR3. The germline gives CDR1 LGHNA, CDR2 YSLEER. V was pared by 4 bases and J by 4 bases, with 13 bases between. The CDR3 sequence: CASSRGGVATEAFF. In nucleotides, the CDR3 is TGCGCCAGCAGCCGGGGCGGGGTGGCCACTGAAGCTTTCTTT.

This chain uses TRBV20-1 with TRBJ2-7, with D possibly being TRBD2 (6 bases). The V gene lost 0 bases and the J gene lost 6 bases, with 15 bases spanning the gap. The germline V gene encodes CDR1 DFQATT and CDR2 SNEGSKA (reference sequence). The CDR3 spans 14 residues. The CDR3 nucleotides are TGCAGTGCTAGAGAGGGTGGAGGGAATACCGAGCAGTACTTC. Translated: CSAREGGGNTEQYF.

Comment on this clonotype: It is likely a read error, because the conserved phenylalanine at the end of the CDR3 is missing. The genes are TRBV5-4 and TRBJ1-1; D is unresolved. V lost 2 bases and J 0 bases, leaving 5 bases between the germline ends. The CDR3 covers 13 residues. CDR1 is SGHNT, CDR2 YYREEE, per germline (reference sequence). CDR3 region: CASSLGVNTEAFL. For the CDR3, the DNA is TGTGCCAGCAGCTTAGGCGTGAACACTGAAGCTTTCCTT.

In its sample, this clonotype was seen a few times. The chain recombines TRBV29-1 with TRBJ1-2, with a tentative D call TRBD1 (5 bases). The V gene lost 6 bases and the J gene lost 3 bases, with 8 bases spanning the gap. This CDR3 is 11 amino acids long. Germline V lookup: CDR1 SQVTM, CDR2 ANQGSEA. The DNA of the CDR3 is TGCAGCGTGGGGGTTTACTATGGCTACACCTTC. Encoded protein: CSVGVYYGYTF. Filled out from reference TRBV29-1 and TRBJ1-2, the complete variable domain reads SAVISQKPSRDICQRGTSLTIQCQVDSQVTMMFWYRQQPGQSLTLIATANQGSEATYESGFVIDKFPISRPNLTFSTLTVSNMSPEDSSIYLCSVGVYYGYTFGSGTRLTVV.

Details on this clonotype: Being one base from a much bigger clone, this may be a read error. The J gene is TRBJ2-7, the V gene TRBV24-1; 9 positions match TRBD1. The length of the CDR3 is 13 residues. Germline CDR1 is KGHDR and CDR2 is SFDVKD. With V trimmed by 5 bases and J by 6 bases, 4 bases remained unmatched. The CDR3 spells CATSGGQGGEQYF. In DNA form, the CDR3 reads TGTGCCACCAGTGGGGGACAGGGAGGCGAGCAGTACTTC.

The rearrangement uses TRBV20-1 and TRBJ2-2; tentatively, D is TRBD1 or TRBD2 (5 bases each). This CDR3 is built from 13 residues. Per the germline V gene, CDR1 is DFQATT and CDR2 is SNEGSKA (reference sequence). The V end lost 6 bases, the J end lost 7 bases, and 15 bases lay between the germline ends. DNA for the CDR3: TGCAGTGCCTCCTCCCAGGGAGACGGGGAGCTGTTTTTT. Amino acids: CSASSQGDGELFF.

The sample holds one count of this clonotype. This chain's CDR3 is CSVAVAGGPVQYF. CDR3 coding DNA: TGCAGCGTTGCGGTAGCGGGAGGGCCCGTCCAGTACTTC. This chain uses TRBV29-1 with TRBJ2-5; 11 bases line up with TRBD2. This CDR3 spans 13 amino acids. The germline CDR1 and CDR2 sequences are SQVTM and ANQGSEA. V lost 4 bases, J lost 10 bases, and 8 bases stayed unmatched.

This clonotype came up a few times. The V gene is TRBV6-5, the J gene TRBJ2-7; D possibly corresponds to TRBD1 (6 bases). CDR1 and CDR2 from the germline V gene are MNHEY and SVGAGI. The CDR3 is made up of 15 amino acids. Trimming cost V 5 bases and J 2 bases, with 16 bases left between them. CDR3 bases: TGTGCCAGCAGTGCCCGTTCCAAGGGGGCCTACGAGCAGTACTTC. Encoded protein: CASSARSKGAYEQYF.

This clonotype was recorded only once. V gene TRBV15 combines with J gene TRBJ2-2, with D possibly being TRBD2 (5 bases). The CDR3 loop spans 15 amino acids. Germline lookup yields CDR1 LNHNV and CDR2 YYDKDF (reference sequence). Trimming took 7 bases from V and 3 from J, leaving 15 bases between them. The CDR3 DNA is TGTGCCACCAAGTTCGGTGGGAGCTACACCGGGGAGCTGTTTTTT. It yields the protein CATKFGGSYTGELFF.

A single count supports this clonotype. CDR3: CASSPSLWEGYEQYF. The CDR3, as DNA: TGTGCCAGCTCCCCCTCTCTGTGGGAGGGCTACGAGCAGTACTTC. V is TRBV7-6 and J is TRBJ2-7, with TRBD2 matching 7 bases. CDR1 and CDR2 from the germline V gene are SGHVS and FNYEAQ. The CDR3 spans 15 residues. J gave up 3 bases and V 8 bases, and 13 bases lay outside the gene matches. Variable domain in full (rest from reference TRBV7-6 and TRBJ2-7): GAGVSQSPRYKVTKRGQDVALRCDPISGHVSLYWYRQALGQGPEFLTYFNYEAQQDKSGLPNDRFSAERPEGSISTLTIQRTEQRDSAMYRCASSPSLWEGYEQYFGPGTRLTVT.

There are many counts of this clonotype. The chain uses TRBV10-3 and TRBJ2-5; TRBD1 might be the D (5 bases). Germline lookup yields CDR1 ENHRY and CDR2 SYGVKD. The ends were cut back, 6 bases at V and 3 bases at J, with 8 bases in the middle. CDR3 length: 12 residues. DNA for the CDR3: TGTGCCATCAGCCCAGGGAAAGAGACCCAGTACTTC. It codes for CAISPGKETQYF.

Many counts were recorded for this clonotype. The genes are TRBV2 and TRBJ1-2; D may be TRBD1 (5 bases). CDR1 and CDR2 from the germline V gene are SNHLY and FYNNEI. Trimming cost V 9 bases and J 8 bases, with 13 bases left between them. The CDR3 has 11 residues. CDR3 region: CARSGEEGYTF. In nucleotides, the CDR3 is TGTGCCAGATCGGGGGAGGAGGGCTACACCTTC.

This clonotype was seen only a few times. This CDR3 reads CATSNTGVETQYF. CDR3 in DNA: TGTGCCACCAGTAATACAGGGGTGGAGACCCAGTACTTC. V gene TRBV19 combines with J gene TRBJ2-5, with TRBD1 matching 7 bases. The germline gives CDR1 LNHDA, CDR2 SQIVND (reference sequence). The J segment lost 5 bases and the V segment lost 10 bases, leaving 10 bases of the junction unmatched. The CDR3 runs to 13 residues.

Worth noting for this clonotype: A much larger clone lies one base from this, so it may be a read error. The CDR3 carries no conserved terminal phenylalanine or tryptophan, so it likely arises from a read error. It is unclear where the CDR3 begins or ends on the DNA, so no DNA is shown, and the CDR3 is as TCRdb lists it. CDR3 in amino acids: CSVPQGTTRARG. The chain combines TRBV29-1 with TRBJ2-7; the D call of TRBD1 is as the table states it, not checked on the DNA. CDR1 and CDR2 (germline): SQVTM, ANQGSEA. Inclusive of both ends, the CDR3 amounts to 12 amino acids.

A single count supports this clonotype. The rearrangement uses TRBV25-1 and TRBJ2-7; TRBD2 matches at 11 bases. V shed 6 bases and J 3 bases; nucleotides not matched to a gene: 7. From germline, CDR1 is MGHDK and CDR2 SYGVNS. CDR3 length equals 15 residues. CDR3 nucleotides: TGTGCCAGCAGACCAACTAGCGGGGGATACTACGAGCAGTACTTC. This encodes CASRPTSGGYYEQYF.

Details on this clonotype: This may stem from a read error, because a much larger clone lies one nucleotide away. The chain joins TRBV20-1 to TRBJ1-5, with TRBD1 as a possible D gene (5 bases). This CDR3 has 13 residues. Germline V gene data show CDR1 as DFQATT and CDR2 as SNEGSKA (reference sequence). The V gene lost 4 bases and the J gene lost 5 bases, with 12 bases spanning the gap. CDR3 sequence (DNA): TGCAGTGCTATCGGGGACGGAGATCAGCCCCAGCATTTT. This gives the protein CSAIGDGDQPQHF.

V and J are TRBV29-1 and TRBJ1-2; no definite D call. This CDR3 comprises 12 residues. V was trimmed by 7 bases and J by 7 bases, leaving 16 bases between them. CDR1 is SQVTM and CDR2 is ANQGSEA in the germline V gene. CDR3 DNA sequence: TGCAGCGAACTAGGGCAGACCGGTGGCTACACCTTC. This sequence encodes CSELGQTGGYTF.

The chain has TRBV7-6 and TRBJ1-5, with a tentative D call TRBD1 (5 bases). With 5 bases removed from V and 7 bases from J, the gap between germline ends came to 18 bases. Germline loops: CDR1 SGHVS, CDR2 FNYEAQ. The CDR3 runs 15 residues. The CDR3 nucleotides read TGTGCCAGCAGCCTAGGGGTCGCCCCGGAACAGCCCCAGCATTTT. Encoded protein: CASSLGVAPEQPQHF.

This clonotype showed up just a few times. The rearrangement joins TRBV20-1 to TRBJ1-1; D is undetermined. The germline V and J ends were trimmed by 6 bases and 3 bases, with 14 bases remaining between them. Germline assignment: CDR1 DFQATT and CDR2 SNEGSKA (reference sequence). The CDR3 is 13 residues long. This CDR3 is CSALEIEYTEAFF. The CDR3 coding sequence is TGCAGTGCCTTAGAGATTGAGTACACTGAAGCTTTCTTT.

The sample holds many counts of this clonotype. This rearrangement joins TRBV10-3 to TRBJ2-7; 7 bases match TRBD2. The CDR3 contains 15 residues. Germline CDR1 is ENHRY and CDR2 is SYGVKD. The V segment lost 2 bases and the J segment 0 bases; nucleotides outside the gene matches: 4. The CDR3 is CAISESGVSSYEQYF. CDR3 coding DNA: TGTGCCATCAGTGAGAGCGGGGTTAGCTCCTACGAGCAGTACTTC.

The sample holds many counts of this clonotype. The genes are TRBV5-1 and TRBJ1-5; possibly TRBD1 for D (6 bases). This CDR3 has 15 amino acids. V was trimmed by 0 bases and J by 0 bases, leaving 7 bases between them. The germline CDR1 and CDR2 sequences are SGHRS and YFSETQ. The CDR3 reads CASSLAGVSNQPQHF. The CDR3 DNA reads TGCGCCAGCAGCTTGGCAGGGGTTAGCAATCAGCCCCAGCATTTT.

This clonotype was recorded only once. V and J are TRBV16 and TRBJ1-2; D remains ambiguous. Germline values: CDR1 KGHSY, CDR2 FQNENV. There are 15 residues in the CDR3. V lost 4 bases, J lost 7 bases, and 19 bases lay in between. CDR3 region: CASSLNMPSDSGYTF. The CDR3 DNA follows: TGTGCCAGCAGCCTAAACATGCCCAGCGATTCTGGCTACACCTTC.